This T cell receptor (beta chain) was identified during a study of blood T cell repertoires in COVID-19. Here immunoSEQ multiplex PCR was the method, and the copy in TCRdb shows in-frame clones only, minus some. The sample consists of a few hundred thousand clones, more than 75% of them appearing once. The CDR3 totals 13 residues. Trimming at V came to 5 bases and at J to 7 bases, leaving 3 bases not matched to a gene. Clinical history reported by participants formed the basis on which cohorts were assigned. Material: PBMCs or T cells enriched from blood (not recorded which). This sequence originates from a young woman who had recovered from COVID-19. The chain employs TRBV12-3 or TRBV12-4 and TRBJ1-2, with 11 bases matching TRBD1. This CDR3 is CASSTGTGGGYTF. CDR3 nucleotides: TGTGCCAGCAGTACCGGGACAGGGGGTGGCTACACCTTC.